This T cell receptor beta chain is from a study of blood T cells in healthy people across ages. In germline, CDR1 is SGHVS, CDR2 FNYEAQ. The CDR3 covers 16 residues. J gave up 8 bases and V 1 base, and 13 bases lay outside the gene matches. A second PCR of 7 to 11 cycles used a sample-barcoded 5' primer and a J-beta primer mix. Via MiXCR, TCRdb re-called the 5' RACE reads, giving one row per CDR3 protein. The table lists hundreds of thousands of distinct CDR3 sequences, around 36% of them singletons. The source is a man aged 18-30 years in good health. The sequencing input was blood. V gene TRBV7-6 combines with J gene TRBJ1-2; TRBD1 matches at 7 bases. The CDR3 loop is CASSLGGAGGFGGYTF. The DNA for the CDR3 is TGTGCCAGCAGCTTAGGTGGCGCAGGGGGTTTCGGGGGCTACACCTTC.